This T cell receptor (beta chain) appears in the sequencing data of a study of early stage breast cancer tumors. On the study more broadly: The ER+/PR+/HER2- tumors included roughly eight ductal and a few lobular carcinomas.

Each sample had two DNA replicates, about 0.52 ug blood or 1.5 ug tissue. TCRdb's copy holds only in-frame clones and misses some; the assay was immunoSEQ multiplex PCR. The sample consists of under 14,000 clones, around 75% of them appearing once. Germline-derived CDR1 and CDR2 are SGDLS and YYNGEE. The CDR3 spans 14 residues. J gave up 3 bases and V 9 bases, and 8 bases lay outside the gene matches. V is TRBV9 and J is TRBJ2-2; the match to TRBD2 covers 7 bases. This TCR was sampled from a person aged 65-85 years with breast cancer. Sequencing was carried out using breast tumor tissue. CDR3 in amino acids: CATRRGDYTGELFF. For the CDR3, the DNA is TGTGCCACCCGTCGGGGGGATTACACCGGGGAGCTGTTTTTT. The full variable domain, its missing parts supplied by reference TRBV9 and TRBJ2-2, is DSGVTQTPKHLITATGQRVTLRCSPRSGDLSVYWYQQSLDQGLQFLIQYYNGEERAKGNILERFSAQQFPDLHSELNLSSLELGDSALYFCATRRGDYTGELFFGEGSRLTVL.